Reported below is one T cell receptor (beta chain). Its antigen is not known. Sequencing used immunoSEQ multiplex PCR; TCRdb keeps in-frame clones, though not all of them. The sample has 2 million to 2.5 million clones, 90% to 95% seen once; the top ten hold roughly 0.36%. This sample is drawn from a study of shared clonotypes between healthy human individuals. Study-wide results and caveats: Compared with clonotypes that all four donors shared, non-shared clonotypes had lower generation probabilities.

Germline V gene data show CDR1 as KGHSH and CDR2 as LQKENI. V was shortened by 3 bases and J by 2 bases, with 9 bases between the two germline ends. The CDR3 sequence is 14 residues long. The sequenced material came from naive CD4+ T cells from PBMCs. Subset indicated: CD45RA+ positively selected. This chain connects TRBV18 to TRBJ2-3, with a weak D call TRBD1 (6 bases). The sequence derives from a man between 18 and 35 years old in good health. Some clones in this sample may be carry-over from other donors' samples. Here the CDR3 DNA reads TGTGCCAGCTCACCGCCAGGGGACACAGATACGCAGTATTTT. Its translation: CASSPPGDTDTQYF.